Shown below are 2 T cell receptor beta chains from a single sample sequenced in a study of CD8+ T cells in alopecia areata. As the sequencing template, cDNA was produced by extracting RNA and reverse transcribing it. Generated by immunoSEQ multiplex PCR, the TCRdb table keeps only in-frame clones and is missing some. The sample records under 5,500 clones, roughly 60% being singletons. The treatment here: oral pan-JAK inhibitor, 5-10 mg twice daily. Samples from alopecia areata patients were lesional scalp punch biopsies and peripheral blood. This sample comprised skin, obtained around week 36, from a patient treated with tofacitinib. Source of these receptors: a human donor with alopecia areata.

The table lists this clone with a few counts. The chain recombines TRBV28 with TRBJ2-6; TRBD1 matches at 10 bases. Germline CDR1 reads MDHEN; CDR2 reads SYDVKM. Trimming cost V 7 bases and J 0 bases; bases outside gene matches: 12. CDR3 length equals 19 residues. CDR3 in DNA: TGTGCCAGCACCCTAGGACAGGGGGGATTTCACTCTGGGGCCAACGTCCTGACTTTC. Residues: CASTLGQGGFHSGANVLTF.

The rearrangement joins TRBV7-9 to TRBJ1-2; no clear D. The CDR3 is 13 amino acids. Trimming took off 1 base at V and 8 bases at J, with 11 bases between the two ends. CDR1 SEHNR and CDR2 FQNEAQ come from the germline V gene (reference sequence). CDR3 in amino acids: CASSLGIQLGYTF. CDR3 bases: TGTGCCAGCAGCTTAGGGATACAACTAGGCTACACCTTC.